This T cell receptor (beta chain) was obtained from a study of OX40 agonist ivuxolimab in advanced cancers. Study-wide background: Three patients, one with hepatocellular carcinoma and two with cutaneous melanoma, achieved partial responses.

In the case of this clone: Its antigen is as yet unknown.

Profiled with immunoSEQ multiplex PCR; TCRdb holds only in-frame clones, not every one. The table lists tens of thousands of clones, approximately 80% of them singletons. With 2 bases removed from V and 10 bases from J, the gap between germline ends came to 16 bases. CDR3 size: 14 residues. Germline V gene sequence: CDR1 SGDLS, CDR2 YYNGEE. Findings and caveats of the study: CD4+ and CD8+ T cells in blood underwent clonal expansion by week 6 at 0.1 to 3.0 mg/kg.

The material was CD4+ or CD8+ T cells sorted from blood, obtained in a trial of the OX40 agonist ivuxolimab. The chain employs TRBV9 and TRBJ2-1, with D perhaps being TRBD1 or TRBD2 (5 bases each). This receptor was obtained from an adult with an advanced solid tumor such as melanoma, head and neck, liver or kidney cancer. Here the CDR3 DNA reads TGTGCCAGCAGCGTTAGCAGCATAGGGGAGGAGCAGTTCTTC. It specifies CASSVSSIGEEQFF.